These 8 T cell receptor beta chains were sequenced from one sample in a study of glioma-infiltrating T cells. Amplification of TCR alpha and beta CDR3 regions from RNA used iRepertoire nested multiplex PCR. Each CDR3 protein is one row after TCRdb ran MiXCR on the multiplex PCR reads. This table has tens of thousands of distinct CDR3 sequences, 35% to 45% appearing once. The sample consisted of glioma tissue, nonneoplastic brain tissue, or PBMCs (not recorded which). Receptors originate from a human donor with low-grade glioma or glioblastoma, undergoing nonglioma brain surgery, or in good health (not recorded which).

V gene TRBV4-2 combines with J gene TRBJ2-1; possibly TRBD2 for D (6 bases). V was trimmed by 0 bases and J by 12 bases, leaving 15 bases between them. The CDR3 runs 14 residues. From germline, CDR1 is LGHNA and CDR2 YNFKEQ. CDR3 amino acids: CASSQEGGVSGQFF. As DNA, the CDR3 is TGTGCCAGCAGCCAAGAAGGAGGGGTGAGTGGGCAGTTCTTC.

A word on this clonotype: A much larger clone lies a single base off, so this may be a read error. The CDR3 DNA sequence: TGTGCCAGCAGCTCATTAGAGGGACGTCGCTATGGCTACACCTTC. Protein sequence: CASSSLEGRRYGYTF. The chain couples TRBV5-6 to TRBJ1-2; TRBD1 is a possible D gene (5 bases). This CDR3 contains 15 residues. From germline, CDR1 is SGHDT and CDR2 YYEEEE. V shed 3 bases and J shed 4 bases, with 16 bases lying between them.

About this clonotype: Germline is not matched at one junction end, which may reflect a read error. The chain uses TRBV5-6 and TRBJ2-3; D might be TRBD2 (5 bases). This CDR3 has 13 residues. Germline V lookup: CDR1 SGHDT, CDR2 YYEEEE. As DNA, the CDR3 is TGTGCCAGCATCGGACTCCAACGAGATATGCAGTATTTT. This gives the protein CASIGLQRDMQYF.

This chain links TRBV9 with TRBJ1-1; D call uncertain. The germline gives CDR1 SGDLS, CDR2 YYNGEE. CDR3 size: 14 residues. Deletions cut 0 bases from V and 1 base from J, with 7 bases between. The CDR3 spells CASSVAQKNTEAFF. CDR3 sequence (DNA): TGTGCCAGCAGCGTAGCTCAGAAGAACACTGAAGCTTTCTTT.

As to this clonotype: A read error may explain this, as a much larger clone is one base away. The CDR3 DNA reads TGCGCCAGCAGCGGAGCCTCTCCACGGGGGTTCACTAACTATCGCTACACCTTC. Translation: CASSGASPRGFTNYRYTF. The J gene is TRBJ1-2, the V gene TRBV5-1; a weak D match, TRBD1 (5 bases). Per the germline V gene, CDR1 is SGHRS and CDR2 is YFSETQ. The CDR3 length is 18 residues.

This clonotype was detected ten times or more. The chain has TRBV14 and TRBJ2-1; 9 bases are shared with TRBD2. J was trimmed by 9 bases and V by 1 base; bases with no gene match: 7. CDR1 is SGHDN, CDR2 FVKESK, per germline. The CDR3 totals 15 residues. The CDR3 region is CASSQGGRAPPEQFF. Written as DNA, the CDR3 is TGTGCCAGCAGCCAAGGCGGGAGGGCCCCCCCTGAGCAGTTCTTC.

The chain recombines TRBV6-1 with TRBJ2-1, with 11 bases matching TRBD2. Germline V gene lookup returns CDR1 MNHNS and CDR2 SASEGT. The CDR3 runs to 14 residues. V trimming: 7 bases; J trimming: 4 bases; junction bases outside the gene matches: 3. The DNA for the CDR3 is TGTGCCAGCAAGCTAGCGGGAGGATACAATGAGCAGTTCTTC. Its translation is CASKLAGGYNEQFF.

CDR3 bases: TGTGCCACCAGCAGAGACCGGGTGGGGGACGGGGAGCTGTTTTTT. As protein: CATSRDRVGDGELFF. V gene TRBV15 combines with J gene TRBJ2-2, with D perhaps assigned TRBD1 or TRBD2 (5 bases each). This CDR3 comprises 15 residues. With 0 bases removed from V and 7 bases from J, the gap between germline ends came to 12 bases. From germline, CDR1 is LNHNV and CDR2 YYDKDF (reference sequence).